The 15 T cell receptor beta chains in this list originate from one sample, sequenced in a study of cytomegalovirus exposure and HLA in healthy donors (dated by TCRdb to 2016 to 2017). Receptor amplification or capture employed the immunoSEQ multiplex PCR assay. For the multiplex PCR, a mixture combining 60 forward primers for TCR Vbeta segments and 13 reverse primers for TCR Jbeta segments was used. As stored in TCRdb, this immuneACCESS dataset retains in-frame rearrangements with V and J assigned. A fraction of the clones does not appear; measured against another copy, unresolved V genes explain less than half of the discrepancy, and the remainder lacks a known reason. The sample table shows 75,000 to 100,000 clones, and 69% are seen once. The leading ten clones occupy about 1.3% of the sample. The sample comprised PBMCs. The receptors were sampled from a female donor in good health and CMV-seronegative.

The chain has TRBV27 and TRBJ1-3, with unresolved D. Deletions cut 0 bases from V and 4 bases from J, with 4 bases between. CDR1 and CDR2 from the germline V gene are MNHEY and SMNVEV (reference sequence). The CDR3 is made up of 13 amino acids. The CDR3 DNA follows: TGTGCCAGCAGTTTATCGTTAGGAAACACCATATATTTT. This translates into CASSLSLGNTIYF.

The chain links TRBV2 to TRBJ1-5; the D is unclear. In germline, CDR1 is SNHLY, CDR2 FYNNEI. The CDR3 has 18 residues. Trimming took off 6 bases at V and 4 bases at J, with 25 bases between the two ends. CDR3 DNA sequence: TGTGCCAGCAGCGACCTGATGGGGAGTCGTGGGAAAAATCAGCCCCAGCATTTT. Its protein is CASSDLMGSRGKNQPQHF.

This chain links TRBV6-8 with TRBJ2-5, with 9 bases aligning to TRBD1. The junction had 6 bases not matched to a gene; V was cut back by 4 bases and J by 3 bases. CDR3 length: 15 amino acids. The germline V gene encodes CDR1 MNHGY and CDR2 SAAAGT. The CDR3 spells CASSSWGQGEETQYF. DNA for the CDR3: TGTGCCAGCAGTTCTTGGGGACAGGGAGAAGAGACCCAGTACTTC.

The chain employs TRBV10-1 and TRBJ2-1, with TRBD2 matching 12 bases. The length of the CDR3 is 15 residues. Trimming took 0 bases from V and 9 from J; bases not matched to a gene: 3. Germline-derived CDR1 and CDR2 are WNHNN and SYGVQD (reference sequence). CDR3 in DNA: TGCGCCAGCAGTGAGTCGACTAGCGGGAGCACTGAGCAGTTCTTC. Translation: CASSESTSGSTEQFF.

The chain recombines TRBV30 with TRBJ1-5; D call uncertain. This CDR3 is built from 13 residues. V lost 2 bases and J 3 bases, leaving 8 bases between the germline ends. CDR1 and CDR2 (germline): GTSNPN, SVGIG (reference sequence). CDR3 nucleotides: TGTGCCTGGAGTACACGCTCCAATCAGCCCCAGCATTTT. Protein sequence: CAWSTRSNQPQHF.

The CDR3 coding sequence is TGTGCCAGCAGCTCTCCCCACCCGGGGGGGCCGGGGGAGACCCAGTACTTC. Protein product: CASSSPHPGGPGETQYF. This chain uses TRBV7-9 with TRBJ2-5; 8 bases match TRBD2. CDR3 size: 17 residues. Trimming took 4 bases from V and 5 from J; bases not matched to a gene: 15. Germline V gives CDR1 SEHNR, CDR2 FQNEAQ (reference sequence). The variable domain in full, with the rest retrieved from reference TRBV7-9 and TRBJ2-5, is DTGVSQNPRHKITKRGQNVTFRCDPISEHNRLYWYRQTLGQGPEFLTYFQNEAQLEKSRLLSDRFSAERPKGSFSTLEIQRTEQGDSAMYLCASSSPHPGGPGETQYFGPGTRLLVL.

The J gene is TRBJ2-2, the V gene TRBV7-9; D may be TRBD2 (7 bases). The V end lost 7 bases, the J end lost 1 base, and 19 bases lay between the germline ends. Germline values: CDR1 SEHNR, CDR2 FQNEAQ (reference sequence). The CDR3 is 17 amino acids. The CDR3 loop is CASMNTYRGGNTGELFF. The DNA for the CDR3 is TGTGCCAGCATGAACACGTATAGGGGGGGGAACACCGGGGAGCTGTTTTTT.

The chain couples TRBV6-1 to TRBJ2-7; TRBD2 might be the D (5 bases). The germline V gene has CDR1 MNHNS and CDR2 SASEGT. V lost 4 bases and J 3 bases, leaving 10 bases between the germline ends. The CDR3 runs 13 residues. CDR3 protein: CASSGSRGYEQYF. The CDR3 bases are TGTGCCAGCAGTGGGAGCCGGGGCTACGAGCAGTACTTC.

This clone was recorded once. The genes are TRBV5-4 and TRBJ2-1; 8 bases match TRBD1. Per germline, CDR1 SGHNT and CDR2 YYREEE (reference sequence). The CDR3 covers 13 residues. The J segment lost 4 bases and the V segment lost 4 bases, leaving 1 base of the junction unmatched. DNA of the CDR3: TGTGCCAGCAGCGGGACAGGTTACAATGAGCAGTTCTTC. Translating it yields CASSGTGYNEQFF.

This clone was picked up a small number of times. The chain recombines TRBV9 with TRBJ2-2; no definite D call. CDR1 is SGDLS and CDR2 is YYNGEE in the germline V gene. This CDR3 region has 15 residues. Trimming took off 0 bases at V and 4 bases at J, with 10 bases between the two ends. This chain's CDR3 is CASSVAAGLTGELFF. CDR3 DNA: TGTGCCAGCAGCGTAGCGGCAGGCCTCACCGGGGAGCTGTTTTTT.

The genes are TRBV4-1 and TRBJ1-5; 10 nucleotides line up with TRBD1. The V segment lost 3 bases and the J segment 5 bases; nucleotides outside the gene matches: 4. Germline V gives CDR1 MGHRA, CDR2 YSYEKL. CDR3 length: 15 residues. DNA for the CDR3: TGCGCCAGCAGCCACTCCGGGACAGGGGATCAGCCCCAGCATTTT. Its protein product is CASSHSGTGDQPQHF.

J is TRBJ2-7 and V is TRBV5-1; D is unclear. This CDR3 spans 15 amino acids. Between the trimmed V and J ends, which lost 0 bases and 0 bases, there was a span of 10 bases. The germline CDR1 and CDR2 sequences are SGHRS and YFSETQ. Written as DNA, the CDR3 is TGCGCCAGCAGCTTGGAGAGCGTGAGCTCCTACGAGCAGTACTTC. This translates into CASSLESVSSYEQYF.

The chain employs TRBV27 and TRBJ1-2; tentative D call: TRBD1 (5 bases). With 3 bases removed from V and 8 bases from J, the gap between germline ends came to 13 bases. Per germline, CDR1 MNHEY and CDR2 SMNVEV (reference sequence). This CDR3 is built from 13 residues. Here the CDR3 reads CASSFKGVGGYTF. CDR3 nucleotide sequence: TGTGCCAGCAGTTTTAAAGGGGTTGGGGGCTACACCTTC.

The genes are TRBV10-3 and TRBJ1-1; the D is unclear. Trimming removed 0 bases at V and 4 bases at J, with 9 bases between. The CDR3 has 14 amino acids. Looked up from germline, CDR1 is ENHRY and CDR2 is SYGVKD. As DNA, the CDR3 is TGTGCCATCAGTGAGTCGGCTAGTCGCACTGAAGCTTTCTTT. This translates into CAISESASRTEAFF.

The chain recombines TRBV7-9 with TRBJ1-2; 7 positions match TRBD1. This CDR3 contains 14 residues. Trimming at V came to 1 base and at J to 3 bases, leaving 2 bases not matched to a gene. Looked up from germline, CDR1 is SEHNR and CDR2 is FQNEAQ (reference sequence). For the CDR3, the DNA is TGTGCCAGCAGCTTAGAAGGGGGCGACTATGGCTACACCTTC. Residues: CASSLEGGDYGYTF.